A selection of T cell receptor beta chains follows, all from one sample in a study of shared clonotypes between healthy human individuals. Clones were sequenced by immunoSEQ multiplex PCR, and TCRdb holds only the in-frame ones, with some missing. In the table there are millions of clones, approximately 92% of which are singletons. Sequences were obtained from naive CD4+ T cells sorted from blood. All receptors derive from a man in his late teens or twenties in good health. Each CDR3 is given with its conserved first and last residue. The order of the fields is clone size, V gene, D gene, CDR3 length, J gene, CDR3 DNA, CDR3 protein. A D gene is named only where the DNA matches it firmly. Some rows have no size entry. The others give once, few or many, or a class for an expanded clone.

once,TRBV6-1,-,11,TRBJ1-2,TGTGCCACTGGAGGAGTCTATGGCTACACCTTC,CATGGVYGYTF
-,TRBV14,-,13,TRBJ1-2,TGTGCCAGCAGCCTCTCCCAGGGCTATGGCTACACCTTC,CASSLSQGYGYTF
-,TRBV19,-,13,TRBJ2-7,TGTGCCAGTATGGGGGGCAGTTTCTACGAGCAGTACTTC,CASMGGSFYEQYF
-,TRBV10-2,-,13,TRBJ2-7,TGCGCCAGCAGGGAGGCAGGGGTCCACGAGCAGTACTTC,CASREAGVHEQYF
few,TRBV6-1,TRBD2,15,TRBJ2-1,TGTGCCAGCAGTGTTAAGCGGGAGCTGTACAATGAGCAGTTCTTC,CASSVKRELYNEQFF
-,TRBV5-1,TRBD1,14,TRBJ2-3,TGCGCCAGCAGCGCGGGACAGGGGTTAGATACGCAGTATTTT,CASSAGQGLDTQYF
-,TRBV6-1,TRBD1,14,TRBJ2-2,TGTGCCAGTACGTGGACAGGAGACACCGGGGAGCTGTTTTTT,CASTWTGDTGELFF
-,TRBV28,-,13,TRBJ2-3,TGTGCCAGCAGATTACAGGGCACAGATACGCAGTATTTT,CASRLQGTDTQYF
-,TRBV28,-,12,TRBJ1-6,TGTGCCAGCAGTTCGGACGGCTCACCCCTCCACTTT,CASSSDGSPLHF
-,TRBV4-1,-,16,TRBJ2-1,TGCGCCAGCAGCCGGGCTGGGGGGCTAGACTACAATGAGCAGTTCTTC,CASSRAGGLDYNEQFF
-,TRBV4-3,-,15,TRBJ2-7,TGCGCCAGCAGCCAAGAATTTGGGAGCTCCTACGAGCAGTACTTC,CASSQEFGSSYEQYF
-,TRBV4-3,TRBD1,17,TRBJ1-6,TGCGCCAGCAGCCAAGAATGGGGACAGGGACCTAATTCACCCCTCCACTTT,CASSQEWGQGPNSPLHF
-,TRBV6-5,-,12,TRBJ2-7,TGTGCCAGCACCGACGGGACCTACGAGCAGTACTTC,CASTDGTYEQYF
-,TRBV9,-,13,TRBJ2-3,TGTGCCAGCAGGGGGCCCAGGGGAGATACGCAGTATTTT,CASRGPRGDTQYF
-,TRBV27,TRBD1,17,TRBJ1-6,TGTGCCAGCAGTTTATGGGGGACAGGGTTAATGGGTTCACCCCTCCACTTT,CASSLWGTGLMGSPLHF
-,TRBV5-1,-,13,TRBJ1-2,TGCGCCAGCAGCCCGGACAACTACCATGGCTACACCTTC,CASSPDNYHGYTF
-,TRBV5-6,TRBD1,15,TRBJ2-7,TGTGCCAGCAGCTTATTAGGACAGGGGGCCTACGAGCAGTACTTC,CASSLLGQGAYEQYF
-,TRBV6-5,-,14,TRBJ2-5,TGTGCCAGCAGTTACAGCGGGCGGAAAGAGACCCAGTACTTC,CASSYSGRKETQYF
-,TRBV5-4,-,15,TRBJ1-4,TGTGCCAGCAGCTTCCGGCCAGACTTGAATGAAAAACTGTTTTTT,CASSFRPDLNEKLFF
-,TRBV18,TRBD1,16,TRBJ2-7,TGTGCCAGCTCACCTTTAACGGGACAGGGGGCTTACGAGCAGTACTTC,CASSPLTGQGAYEQYF
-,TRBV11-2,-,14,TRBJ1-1,TGTGCCAGCAGGGACAGCGACGGGAACACTGAAGCTTTCTTT,CASRDSDGNTEAFF
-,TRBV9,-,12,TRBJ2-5,TGTGCCAGCAGCCCACGTGAAGAGACCCAGTACTTC,CASSPREETQYF
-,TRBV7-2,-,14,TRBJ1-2,TGTGCCAGCAGCTTAGGGGGCGGGGACTATGGCTACACCTTC,CASSLGGGDYGYTF
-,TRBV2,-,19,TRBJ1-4,TGTGCCAGCAGTGTGGGACTGGTGGGGAGAGGAGGCACTAATGAAAAACTGTTTTTT,CASSVGLVGRGGTNEKLFF
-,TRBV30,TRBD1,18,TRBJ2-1,TGTGCCTCAAGTAACGGACAGGGGGTATATGGGGATATTAATGAGCAGTTCTTC,CASSNGQGVYGDINEQFF
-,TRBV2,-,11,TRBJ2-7,TGTGCCAGCAAGGGTAACTACGAGCAGTACTTC,CASKGNYEQYF
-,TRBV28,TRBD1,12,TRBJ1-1,TGTGCCAGCAGCGGACAGGGGCGTGAAGCTTTCTTT,CASSGQGREAFF
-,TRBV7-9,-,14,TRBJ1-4,TGTGCCAGCAGCCGTCGGACGGAGAATGAAAAACTGTTTTTT,CASSRRTENEKLFF
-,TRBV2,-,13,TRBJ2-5,TGTGCCAGCAGTGACCGGCTGCTGGAGACCCAGTACTTC,CASSDRLLETQYF
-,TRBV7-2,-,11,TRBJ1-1,TGTGCCAGCAGCTCATGGTCGGTGGCTTTCTTT,CASSSWSVAFF
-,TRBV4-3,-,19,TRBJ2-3,TGCGCCAGCAGCCAAGATTGGACGGGAGTAATAGGGGGAACAGATACGCAGTATTTT,CASSQDWTGVIGGTDTQYF